The 17 T cell receptor beta chains reported below all come from one sample, sequenced in a study of post-analysis software for immune sequencing data. Their specific antigens are unknown. Study-wide results and limits: A handful of TRBV segments appeared more often in patients than in controls, and TRBV5-6, TRBV5-1 and TRBV20-1 were among these.

Unique molecular identifiers had been added to the TCR beta cDNA libraries. TCRdb reanalysed the PCR reads using MiXCR and keeps one entry per CDR3 protein. This table holds around 700,000 distinct CDR3 sequences, about 60% found once. Sequencing was done on a sample of blood. These receptors were taken from a girl aged 2 to 10 with multiple sclerosis.

The chain uses TRBV6-5 and TRBJ2-7; D is possibly TRBD2 (6 bases). V was shortened by 0 bases and J by 4 bases, with 13 bases between the two germline ends. Germline CDR1 reads MNHEY; CDR2 reads SVGAGI. The CDR3 is 15 amino acids. This chain's CDR3 is CASSYSTAGRYEQYF. The CDR3 DNA reads TGTGCCAGCAGTTACTCGACAGCAGGGAGGTACGAGCAGTACTTC.

The gene calls are TRBV7-9 and TRBJ1-2; D gene unclear. This CDR3 has 15 amino acids. Per germline, CDR1 SEHNR and CDR2 FQNEAQ (reference sequence). V lost 5 bases to trimming and J lost 3 bases, with 16 bases between them. In DNA form, the CDR3 reads TGTGCCAGCAGCGGGTCTCCAGGTGGCGACTATGGCTACACCTTC. Protein: CASSGSPGGDYGYTF.

Only a few counts were recorded for this clonotype. The chain carries TRBV5-1 and TRBJ2-7, with a tentative D call TRBD1 (5 bases). This CDR3 is built from 13 residues. Deletions cut 5 bases from V and 3 bases from J, with 12 bases between. The germline V gene has CDR1 SGHRS and CDR2 YFSETQ. The CDR3 region is CASSRDSHYEQYF. CDR3 DNA: TGCGCCAGCAGTCGTGACAGCCACTACGAGCAGTACTTC.

This chain uses TRBV19 with TRBJ1-5; 9 nucleotides match TRBD1. Trimming at V came to 7 bases and at J to 6 bases, leaving 10 bases not matched to a gene. CDR1 LNHDA and CDR2 SQIVND come from the germline V gene (reference sequence). CDR3 length: 15 amino acids. The CDR3 sequence is CASKDRGTQGQPQHF. DNA for the CDR3: TGTGCCAGTAAAGACAGGGGGACTCAAGGTCAGCCCCAGCATTTT.

This clonotype showed up just once. At one end the junction does not follow the germline gene, possibly because of a read error. V is TRBV12-3 or TRBV12-4 and J is TRBJ2-7; D not resolved. The length of the CDR3 is 13 residues. In DNA form, the CDR3 reads TGTGCCGGCAGTTTTGGAGAGTCCTACGAGCAGTACTTC. Its protein is CAGSFGESYEQYF.

This clonotype was found a few times. The V call is TRBV29-1, the J call TRBJ2-5; D remains ambiguous. The V end was cut by 5 bases, the J end by 1 base, with 8 bases between. Per the germline V gene, CDR1 is SQVTM and CDR2 is ANQGSEA. CDR3 size: 12 residues. Here the CDR3 reads CSVTSLQETQYF. The CDR3 coding sequence is TGCAGCGTTACCAGTCTCCAAGAGACCCAGTACTTC.

This clonotype has just a few counts. The chain employs TRBV7-9 and TRBJ1-4, with D possibly TRBD1 on 5 matching bases. Germline values: CDR1 SEHNR, CDR2 FQNEAQ (reference sequence). This CDR3 spans 16 amino acids. With 6 bases removed from V and 2 bases from J, the gap between germline ends came to 16 bases. CDR3 sequence: CASSLSGEGTNEKLFF. In DNA form, the CDR3 reads TGTGCCAGCAGTCTTTCGGGGGAAGGGACTAATGAAAAACTGTTTTTT.

The chain carries TRBV7-9 and TRBJ2-2; possibly TRBD1 for D (6 bases). The CDR3 is 14 residues long. Germline V CDR1 and CDR2: SEHNR, FQNEAQ (reference sequence). The V and J ends lost 8 bases and 3 bases respectively, with 13 bases between them. The CDR3 DNA reads TGTGCCAGCCTGACAGGAAAGGACACCGGGGAGCTGTTTTTT. Encoded protein: CASLTGKDTGELFF.

CDR3 DNA: TGTGCCAGCGTTCCTAACACAGATACGCAGTATTTT. The encoded protein is CASVPNTDTQYF. The V call is TRBV12-3 or TRBV12-4, the J call TRBJ2-3; D not certain. Deletions cut 8 bases from V and 2 bases from J, with 8 bases between. This CDR3 is built from 12 residues.

The V call is TRBV3-1, the J call TRBJ1-1, with D tentatively TRBD1 (5 bases). The germline CDR1 and CDR2 sequences are LGHDT and YNNKEL (reference sequence). This CDR3 contains 15 residues. Trimming cost V 2 bases and J 8 bases, with 18 bases left between them. DNA of the CDR3: TGTGCCAGCAGCCAATGGGGGATGAGGAGCACCGAAGCTTTCTTT. Protein product: CASSQWGMRSTEAFF.

This clonotype was counted once. This chain uses TRBV27 with TRBJ2-1; 8 bases match TRBD1. Per the germline V gene, CDR1 is MNHEY and CDR2 is SMNVEV (reference sequence). Trimming cost V 3 bases and J 7 bases; bases outside gene matches: 8. This CDR3 comprises 15 residues. In DNA form, the CDR3 reads TGTGCCAGCAGTTTGGGCAGGGGGCGCGAGAATGAGCAGTTCTTC. Its translation: CASSLGRGRENEQFF.

This clonotype was counted a few times. The chain joins TRBV6-6 to TRBJ2-7; D may be TRBD2 (6 bases). Germline V CDR1 and CDR2: MNHNY, SVGAGI (reference sequence). The CDR3 has 14 residues. Between the trimmed V and J ends, which lost 5 bases and 4 bases, there was a span of 15 bases. Here the CDR3 DNA reads TGTGCCAGCAGTCCTGATAATAGCGGATACGAGCAGTACTTC. It specifies CASSPDNSGYEQYF.

About this clonotype itself: The junction departs from germline at one end; a sequencing error may be responsible. The rearrangement links TRBV5-5 to TRBJ1-2; TRBD1 agrees at 8 bases. The CDR3 is made up of 15 amino acids. Germline V gene lookup returns CDR1 SGHKS and CDR2 YYEKEE (reference sequence). CDR3 in DNA: TGTGCCAGCAGCGCAGGACAGGGAGAGGGGTATGGCTACACATTC. Its translation: CASSAGQGEGYGYTF.

This clonotype has only a few counts. The chain couples TRBV7-3 to TRBJ2-7; the match to TRBD1 covers 7 bases. J gave up 0 bases and V 3 bases, and 5 bases lay outside the gene matches. Germline CDR1 and CDR2: SGHTA and FQGTGA. This CDR3 has 15 residues. The CDR3: CASSLTGRRSYEQYF. The CDR3 DNA sequence: TGTGCCAGCAGCTTGACAGGGCGGCGCTCCTACGAGCAGTACTTC.

The chain recombines TRBV10-2 with TRBJ1-1; 11 nucleotides agree with TRBD1. J was trimmed by 9 bases and V by 2 bases; bases with no gene match: 8. Looked up from germline, CDR1 is WSHSY and CDR2 is SAAADI. This CDR3 is 15 amino acids long. The CDR3 is CASSENPGTGGQAFF. For the CDR3, the DNA is TGCGCCAGCAGTGAGAACCCGGGGACAGGGGGACAAGCTTTCTTT.

The chain is built from TRBV5-1 and TRBJ2-3, with 9 bases fitting TRBD2. Trimming cost V 4 bases and J 6 bases; bases outside gene matches: 6. Germline V gene data show CDR1 as SGHRS and CDR2 as YFSETQ. The CDR3 is 14 amino acids. The CDR3 sequence: CASSLQREVDTQYF. DNA of the CDR3: TGCGCCAGCAGCCTGCAGCGGGAGGTCGATACGCAGTATTTT. The full variable domain, with the rest looked up from reference TRBV5-1 and TRBJ2-3, is KAGVTQTPRYLIKTRGQQVTLSCSPISGHRSVSWYQQTPGQGLQFLFEYFSETQRNKGNFPGRFSGRQFSNSRSEMNVSTLELGDSALYLCASSLQREVDTQYFGPGTRLTVL.

The chain recombines TRBV6-2 or TRBV6-3 with TRBJ1-2, with D unclear. The length of the CDR3 is 10 residues. Between the trimmed V and J ends, which lost 6 bases and 8 bases, there was a span of 7 bases. The germline V gene has CDR1 MNHEY and CDR2 SVGEGT. The CDR3 nucleotides read TGTGCCAGCAGGTTCAGGGGCTACACCTTC. This gives the protein CASRFRGYTF.